These 32 T cell receptor beta chains originate from one sample sequenced in a study of cytomegalovirus exposure and HLA in healthy donors. A multiplex PCR was run with 60 Vbeta primers and 13 Jbeta primers. Data came from immunoSEQ multiplex PCR; TCRdb stores just in-frame clones and leaves some out. The table has 100,000 to 150,000 clones, over 75% seen once. The source material was PBMCs. These receptors all come from a man aged 30 to 39 in good health and CMV-seronegative.

The chain joins TRBV4-1 to TRBJ1-6; D unresolved. This CDR3 contains 13 residues. Germline CDR1 and CDR2: MGHRA and YSYEKL. Trimming pared 0 bases from V and 10 bases from J, leaving 7 bases between. The CDR3 DNA follows: TGCGCCAGCAGCCAAGAAGCCGTATCACCCCTCCACTTT. The encoded protein is CASSQEAVSPLHF.

The chain couples TRBV4-2 to TRBJ2-3, with D possibly matching TRBD2 (5 bases). CDR1 is LGHNA and CDR2 is YNFKEQ in the germline V gene. This CDR3 region has 12 residues. The V and J ends lost 6 bases and 4 bases respectively, with 8 bases between them. The CDR3 protein is CASSPGADTQYF. CDR3 nucleotide sequence: TGTGCCAGCAGTCCCGGGGCAGATACGCAGTATTTT.

This chain joins TRBV7-6 and TRBJ2-7, with 7 bases that match TRBD2. Unmatched junction bases numbered 7, after V lost 0 bases and J lost 5 bases. CDR3 length: 15 amino acids. Germline V gene sequence: CDR1 SGHVS, CDR2 FNYEAQ. CDR3 residues: CASSLASAGVHEQYF. CDR3 bases: TGTGCCAGCAGCTTAGCCTCGGCGGGAGTCCACGAGCAGTACTTC.

This CDR3 reads CASSTSGVTTDTQYF. The CDR3, as DNA: TGTGCCAGCAGTACTTCCGGGGTAACCACAGATACGCAGTATTTT. J is TRBJ2-3 and V is TRBV27; a weak D match, TRBD2 (5 bases). Between the trimmed V and J ends, which lost 5 bases and 2 bases, there was a span of 14 bases. The CDR3 length is 15 residues. Germline V lookup: CDR1 MNHEY, CDR2 SMNVEV (reference sequence).

The chain links TRBV28 to TRBJ1-5; 7 bases line up with TRBD1. This CDR3 comprises 14 residues. V was clipped by 4 bases and J by 3 bases; unmatched bases: 3. Germline CDR1 and CDR2: MDHEN and SYDVKM. The CDR3 DNA is TGTGCCAGCAGTTCGACAGGGAACAATCAGCCCCAGCATTTT. This sequence encodes CASSSTGNNQPQHF.

As regards this clone: An end of the junction differs from the germline gene, which may be a read error. The chain uses TRBV7-8 and TRBJ2-5; D perhaps matches TRBD1 (6 bases). The CDR3 is 17 amino acids. Germline values: CDR1 SGHVS, CDR2 FQNEAQ. The CDR3: CASGLGYRVGVLETQYF. As DNA, the CDR3 is TGTGCCAGCGGCTTAGGATACAGGGTTGGGGTATTGGAGACCCAGTACTTC.

The chain is built from TRBV1 and TRBJ2-2; the D call TRBD2 from the table was never checked on the DNA. TRBV1 is reported as a pseudogene. The CDR3 is made up of 17 amino acids. CDR3 loop: CTSSQDWVAGDTGELFF. CDR3 DNA: TGCACCAGCAGCCAGGATTGGGTAGCCGGGGACACCGGGGAGCTGTTTTTT.

The V call is TRBV11-2, the J call TRBJ1-1; D might be TRBD1 (6 bases). V dropped 1 base and J dropped 0 bases, with 12 bases sitting between them. The germline gives CDR1 SGHAT, CDR2 FQNNGV. The CDR3 totals 16 residues. This CDR3 reads CASSLATGSVNTEAFF. Written as DNA, the CDR3 is TGTGCCAGCAGCTTAGCAACAGGGAGTGTGAACACTGAAGCTTTCTTT.

This clone has only a few counts. This chain links TRBV2 with TRBJ2-1, with D maybe TRBD1 (6 bases). This CDR3 is built from 13 residues. Germline V lookup: CDR1 SNHLY, CDR2 FYNNEI. Trimming shortened V by 5 bases and J by 4 bases, and 9 bases separated the two germline ends. The CDR3 region has the DNA TGTGCCAGCAGTTCCGGGACATACAATGAGCAGTTCTTC. Its protein product is CASSSGTYNEQFF. The variable domain in full, completed from reference TRBV2 and TRBJ2-1, reads EPEVTQTPSHQVTQMGQEVILRCVPISNHLYFYWYRQILGQKVEFLVSFYNNEISEKSEIFDDQFSVERPDGSNFTLKIRSTKLEDSAMYFCASSSGTYNEQFFGPGTRLTVL.

V usage is TRBV7-2 and J usage is TRBJ2-5; TRBD2 matches at 7 bases. The germline gives CDR1 SGHTA, CDR2 FQGNSA. This CDR3 contains 15 residues. The V segment lost 4 bases and the J segment 4 bases; nucleotides outside the gene matches: 9. CDR3 sequence (DNA): TGTGCCAGCAGCTCACGGACTAGTGGGATAGAGACCCAGTACTTC. Its protein is CASSSRTSGIETQYF.

The chain uses TRBV30 and TRBJ2-3; weak D call: TRBD1 (6 bases). V lost 3 bases and J 2 bases, leaving 15 bases between the germline ends. This CDR3 contains 15 residues. The germline gives CDR1 GTSNPN, CDR2 SVGIG (reference sequence). The CDR3 is CAWRAATGFTDTQYF. In DNA form, the CDR3 reads TGTGCCTGGAGGGCCGCGACAGGTTTCACAGATACGCAGTATTTT.

V and J are TRBV11-2 and TRBJ2-5; 15 bases are a match to TRBD2. The germline V gene has CDR1 SGHAT and CDR2 FQNNGV. The CDR3 runs 16 residues. V trimming: 5 bases; J trimming: 6 bases; junction bases outside the gene matches: 7. CDR3 in amino acids: CASSPWTSGGAKTQYF. CDR3 DNA: TGTGCCAGCAGCCCGTGGACTAGCGGGGGGGCGAAGACCCAGTACTTC.

The chain has TRBV30 and TRBJ2-5; 7 nucleotides line up with TRBD1. Trimming took 0 bases from V and 5 from J; bases not matched to a gene: 3. The germline V gene encodes CDR1 GTSNPN and CDR2 SVGIG (reference sequence). The CDR3 loop spans 13 amino acids. The CDR3 DNA sequence: TGTGCCTGGAGTGTAGGGGGCCCGGAGACCCAGTACTTC. This gives the protein CAWSVGGPETQYF.

This sequence joins TRBV7-2 and TRBJ1-1; TRBD1 is a possible D gene (5 bases). The germline gives CDR1 SGHTA, CDR2 FQGNSA. The CDR3 is 14 amino acids. Trimming cost V 5 bases and J 1 base, with 11 bases left between them. CDR3 sequence (DNA): TGTGCCAGCAGCGCTCGACAGTCGAACACTGAAGCTTTCTTT. Translating it yields CASSARQSNTEAFF.

The chain links TRBV6-5 to TRBJ2-3; D may be TRBD1 (5 bases). Trimming shortened V by 0 bases and J by 4 bases, and 8 bases separated the two germline ends. Germline V CDR1 and CDR2: MNHEY, SVGAGI. This CDR3 has 14 residues. The CDR3 bases are TGTGCCAGCAGTTACTCGCTAGGGGCAGATACGCAGTATTTT. Amino acid sequence: CASSYSLGADTQYF.

The J gene is TRBJ2-7, the V gene TRBV5-1; 14 positions agree with TRBD2. V shed 0 bases and J 4 bases; nucleotides not matched to a gene: 6. This CDR3 region has 17 residues. Per germline, CDR1 SGHRS and CDR2 YFSETQ. DNA for the CDR3: TGCGCCAGCAGCTTGGGGACTAGCGGGGGGCTGGGGTACGAGCAGTACTTC. As protein: CASSLGTSGGLGYEQYF.

This clone showed up just a few times. The DNA for the CDR3 is TGTGCCTGGAGTCTCTTACCCAGGGGTGCGGATTCACCCCTCCACTTT. The encoded protein is CAWSLLPRGADSPLHF. J is TRBJ1-6 and V is TRBV30; TRBD1 is a possible D gene (6 bases). Trimming took 2 bases from V and 8 from J, leaving 19 bases between them. The CDR3 sequence is 16 residues long. The V gene's germline CDR1 is GTSNPN and CDR2 SVGIG (reference sequence).

The chain joins TRBV5-4 to TRBJ1-3; 8 bases are a match to TRBD1. V shed 4 bases and J 0 bases; nucleotides not matched to a gene: 9. Germline CDR1 reads SGHNT; CDR2 reads YYREEE (reference sequence). CDR3 length: 17 residues. This CDR3 reads CASSPGQGSLSGNTIYF. In nucleotides, the CDR3 is TGTGCCAGCAGCCCAGGACAGGGTAGCCTCTCTGGAAACACCATATATTTT.

This clone has a handful of counts. J is TRBJ2-3 and V is TRBV7-6; 9 bases are shared with TRBD2. There are 18 residues in the CDR3. With 5 bases clipped from V and 0 bases from J, the junction kept 12 bases outside the gene matches. In germline, CDR1 is SGHVS, CDR2 FNYEAQ. DNA for the CDR3: TGTGCCAGCAGCCTAGGTGTGGCGGGGGGGCCCAGCACAGATACGCAGTATTTT. It codes for CASSLGVAGGPSTDTQYF.

This clone has only a few counts. The chain employs TRBV7-7 and TRBJ2-7; D unresolved. CDR3 length: 14 residues. The germline V gene has CDR1 SSHAT and CDR2 FNYEAQ (reference sequence). V was pared by 1 base and J by 1 base, with 8 bases between. CDR3 loop: CASSLGHGSYEQYF. The CDR3 region has the DNA TGTGCCAGCAGCTTAGGTCACGGTTCCTACGAGCAGTACTTC.

CDR3 protein: CASSTRQAHSYEQYF. The CDR3 DNA is TGTGCCAGCAGCACCAGACAGGCGCACTCCTACGAGCAGTACTTC. This chain links TRBV5-4 with TRBJ2-7, with a weak D call TRBD1 (6 bases). Trimming took off 4 bases at V and 0 bases at J, with 14 bases between the two ends. Germline CDR1 SGHNT, CDR2 YYREEE (reference sequence). The CDR3 runs 15 residues.

The rearrangement uses TRBV7-2 and TRBJ2-5; tentatively, D is TRBD2 (7 bases). CDR1 is SGHTA and CDR2 is FQGNSA in the germline V gene. Trimming left V 0 bases short and J 3 bases short, with 14 bases between. The CDR3 runs 16 residues. CDR3 bases: TGTGCCAGCAGCTTAGCGGGAGGGGGGGGGAAAGAGACCCAGTACTTC. This gives the protein CASSLAGGGGKETQYF. Looking up the rest from reference TRBV7-2 and TRBJ2-5 gives the full variable domain: GAGVSQSPSNKVTEKGKDVELRCDPISGHTALYWYRQSLGQGLEFLIYFQGNSAPDKSGLPSDRFSAERTGGSVSTLTIQRTQQEDSAVYLCASSLAGGGGKETQYFGPGTRLLVL.

This rearrangement joins TRBV7-6 to TRBJ1-1; 8 bases agree with TRBD1. Germline loops: CDR1 SGHVS, CDR2 FNYEAQ. Germline trimming cut 4 bases from V and 4 bases from J; bases unmatched to any gene: 8. The CDR3 is 15 amino acids. In DNA, the CDR3 is TGTGCCAGCAGCTCCCCGGGCAGGGGGCGCACTGAAGCTTTCTTT. Its protein is CASSSPGRGRTEAFF.

The V call is TRBV7-7, the J call TRBJ2-7, with 7 bases lining up with TRBD2. The germline gives CDR1 SSHAT, CDR2 FNYEAQ (reference sequence). The J segment lost 2 bases and the V segment lost 3 bases, leaving 1 base of the junction unmatched. CDR3 length: 13 residues. The DNA of the CDR3 is TGTGCCAGCAGCTTCCTAGCGGCCTACGAGCAGTACTTC. Encoded protein: CASSFLAAYEQYF. Filled out from reference TRBV7-7 and TRBJ2-7, the complete variable domain reads GAGVSQSPRYKVTKRGQDVTLRCDPISSHATLYWYQQALGQGPEFLTYFNYEAQPDKSGLPSDRFSAERPEGSISTLTIQRTEQRDSAMYRCASSFLAAYEQYFGPGTRLTVT.

CDR3 sequence reads: CASSLVRQGGTDSYNSPLHF. The CDR3, as DNA: TGTGCCAGCAGTTTGGTGAGACAGGGTGGAACGGACTCCTATAATTCACCCCTCCACTTT. The rearrangement links TRBV27 to TRBJ1-6; the match to TRBD1 covers 7 bases. Germline V gene lookup returns CDR1 MNHEY and CDR2 SMNVEV (reference sequence). V trimming: 3 bases; J trimming: 0 bases; junction bases outside the gene matches: 14. The CDR3 spans 20 residues.

This CDR3 reads CASSPWTAGSDTQYF. The CDR3 coding sequence is TGTGCCAGCAGTCCTTGGACAGCTGGGTCAGATACGCAGTATTTT. The V gene is TRBV5-4, the J gene TRBJ2-3, with a possible D match to TRBD1 (6 bases). The CDR3 length is 15 residues. Germline lookup yields CDR1 SGHNT and CDR2 YYREEE (reference sequence). Trimming cost V 5 bases and J 4 bases, with 17 bases left between them.

This clone was found a few times. The chain has TRBV4-3 and TRBJ1-6; TRBD1 aligns across 7 bases. V dropped 3 bases and J dropped 7; count of bases not matched to a gene: 0. This CDR3 contains 13 residues. Germline V gives CDR1 LGHNA, CDR2 YSLEER. The chain's CDR3 is CASSQTGNSPLHF. In nucleotides, the CDR3 is TGCGCCAGCAGCCAGACAGGGAATTCACCCCTCCACTTT.

This chain uses TRBV5-1 with TRBJ2-3, with 9 bases fitting TRBD1. The J segment lost 1 base and the V segment lost 1 base, leaving 19 bases of the junction unmatched. The CDR3 has 21 residues. Germline V gene data show CDR1 as SGHRS and CDR2 as YFSETQ. This CDR3 is CASSLLRTGADVMTGTDTQYF. CDR3 coding DNA: TGCGCCAGCAGCTTGTTACGGACAGGGGCCGATGTCATGACTGGCACAGATACGCAGTATTTT.

This clone occurred a few times. V and J are TRBV28 and TRBJ1-5, with D uncertain. Per the germline V gene, CDR1 is MDHEN and CDR2 is SYDVKM. Trimming shortened V by 2 bases and J by 2 bases, and 10 bases separated the two germline ends. The CDR3 is made up of 15 amino acids. The chain's CDR3 is CASSLVGRGNQPQHF. The CDR3, as DNA: TGTGCCAGCAGTTTAGTCGGCCGGGGCAATCAGCCCCAGCATTTT.

V usage is TRBV7-9 and J usage is TRBJ1-1, with D tentatively TRBD1 (6 bases). Looked up from germline, CDR1 is SEHNR and CDR2 is FQNEAQ (reference sequence). V gave up 0 bases and J gave up 1 base, with 9 bases separating them. The CDR3 loop spans 15 amino acids. This chain's CDR3 is CASSLAEGQNTEAFF. CDR3 sequence (DNA): TGTGCCAGCAGCTTAGCCGAGGGACAGAACACTGAAGCTTTCTTT.

Worth noting for this clone: The germline gene is not matched at one end of the junction; a read error may be the cause. CDR3 region: CSSSLALAGVYYEQYF. CDR3 nucleotides: TGTTCCAGCAGCTTAGCGCTGGCGGGGGTTTACTACGAGCAGTACTTC. J is TRBJ2-7 and V is TRBV7-9; TRBD2 matches at 7 bases. Germline CDR1 is SEHNR and CDR2 is FQNEAQ (reference sequence). The CDR3 length is 16 residues.

V is TRBV6-6 and J is TRBJ1-1; D gene unclear. The V end lost 5 bases, the J end lost 0 bases, and 16 bases lay between the germline ends. The V gene's germline CDR1 is MNHNY and CDR2 SVGAGI (reference sequence). CDR3 length equals 16 residues. CDR3 coding DNA: TGTGCCAGCAGTCTACCTAGAACGCCGATGAACACTGAAGCTTTCTTT. It is translated as CASSLPRTPMNTEAFF.